The rows below give T cell receptor beta chains drawn from one sample of a study of early stage breast cancer tumors. The repertoire was sequenced with immunoSEQ multiplex PCR; TCRdb's copy has only in-frame clones and lacks some. Of 25,000 to 30,000 clones listed, around four fifths are singletons. The specimen was blood. The receptors were gathered from a person aged 45-65 years with breast cancer. The CDR3 runs from the conserved cysteine through the conserved F or W. The order of the fields is D gene, J gene, clone size, V gene, CDR3 protein, CDR3 DNA. D genes are given only for firm matches. Clone size is not always given. Where it is, it says once, few, many or a class for expanded clones.

>-|TRBJ2-7|-|TRBV19
CASSMGSSYEQYF
TGTGCCAGTAGTATGGGGAGCTCCTACGAGCAGTACTTC
>-|TRBJ1-1|-|TRBV11-2
CASSPAGAEAFF
TGTGCCAGCAGCCCCGCGGGGGCTGAAGCTTTCTTT
>-|TRBJ2-6|-|TRBV4-2
CASSQETREAGANVLTF
TGTGCCAGCAGCCAAGAGACTAGAGAGGCTGGGGCCAACGTCCTGACTTTC
>-|TRBJ2-5|-|TRBV5-4
CASSWGGTGDQETQYF
TGTGCCAGCAGCTGGGGGGGGACAGGCGATCAAGAGACCCAGTACTTC
>-|TRBJ2-5|-|TRBV6-1
CASTRAGGVETQYF
TGTGCCAGCACCCGAGCGGGTGGCGTAGAGACCCAGTACTTC
>-|TRBJ1-3|few|TRBV10-3
CAISESGWPFSGNTIYF
TGTGCCATCAGTGAGTCGGGTTGGCCGTTCTCTGGAAACACCATATATTTT
>-|TRBJ1-4|-|TRBV27
CASRIGEGTNEKLFF
TGTGCCAGCAGGATAGGGGAGGGGACTAATGAAAAACTGTTTTTT
>-|TRBJ2-5|-|TRBV5-6
CASSLRAGETQYF
TGTGCCAGCAGCTTGAGGGCGGGAGAGACCCAGTACTTC
>-|TRBJ2-7|-|TRBV30
CAWSFAETHYEQYF
TGTGCCTGGAGTTTTGCGGAGACACACTACGAGCAGTACTTC
>-|TRBJ2-7|-|TRBV28
CASSLGSSYEQYF
TGTGCCAGCAGTTTAGGTAGCTCCTACGAGCAGTACTTC
>TRBD1|TRBJ1-2|-|TRBV29-1
CSVWTGPNYGYTF
TGCAGCGTGTGGACAGGGCCGAACTATGGCTACACCTTC
>-|TRBJ1-4|-|TRBV6-1
CASSKGPLESNEKLFF
TGTGCCAGCAGTAAAGGACCCCTTGAGAGCAATGAAAAACTGTTTTTT